This is a list of T cell receptor beta chains from one sample in a study of regulatory T cells in long-lasting Graves disease. Using its own MiXCR run on the multiplex PCR reads, TCRdb lists one record per CDR3 protein. The table records about 440,000 distinct CDR3 sequences, about a sixth of them present only once. These data were also filed under a second study, of T cells in Graves' hyperthyroidism and ophthalmopathy.

The input for sequencing was peripheral blood mononuclear cells (PBMCs), taken at new diagnosis, from a patient treated with antithyroid drugs. The source is a woman aged 25 to 39 with Graves disease. The CDR3 runs from the conserved cysteine through the conserved F or W. D genes are given only for firm matches. Size is stated for part of the rows, as once, few or many counts, or as a class when the clone is expanded.

>.|TRBD2|TRBV5-1|TRBJ2-1
CASSFLTSGRVAGHNEQFF
TGCGCCAGCAGCTTCTTGACTAGCGGGAGGGTGGCAGGACACAATGAGCAGTTCTTC
>many|.|TRBV18|TRBJ2-1
CASSPNSEGEQFF
TGTGCCAGCTCCCCAAATTCCGAGGGTGAGCAGTTCTTC
>many|.|TRBV20-1|TRBJ2-2
CSARDIKVGRAVGELFF
TGCAGTGCTAGAGATATAAAAGTGGGAAGGGCGGTCGGGGAGCTGTTTTTT
>many|.|TRBV6-1|TRBJ2-5
CASSEDEASLGTQYF
TGTGCCAGCAGTGAAGACGAGGCCAGCCTGGGGACCCAGTACTTC
>few|.|TRBV29-1|TRBJ2-3
CSVGVSGPMDTQYF
TGCAGCGTTGGAGTCTCAGGACCTATGGATACGCAGTATTTT
>many|TRBD2|TRBV6-6|TRBJ2-3
CASSYSGGNTDTQYF
TGTGCCAGCAGTTACTCGGGAGGGAATACAGATACGCAGTATTTT
>.|TRBD1|TRBV6-2/TRBV6-3|TRBJ1-5
CASRIKSDRPLRRNQPQHF
TGTGCCAGCAGAATAAAGTCGGACAGGCCCTTAAGGCGCAATCAGCCCCAGCATTTT
>.|.|TRBV19|TRBJ1-1
CASKKGLGTEAFF
TGTGCCAGTAAAAAGGGGCTTGGCACTGAAGCTTTCTTT
>many|TRBD2|TRBV5-1|TRBJ2-5
CASTKLATQETQYF
TGTGCCAGCACCAAACTAGCGACACAAGAGACCCAGTACTTC
>few|.|TRBV20-1|TRBJ2-1
CSASHNMARNDEQFF
TGCAGTGCCTCCCATAACATGGCACGCAACGATGAGCAGTTCTTC
>.|.|TRBV6-5|TRBJ1-6
CASSSDDRYNSPLHF
TGTGCCAGCAGTTCCGACGACAGGTATAATTCACCCCTCCACTTT
>many|.|TRBV20-1|TRBJ1-1
CRVQWGNTEAFF
TGCAGGGTTCAGTGGGGAAACACTGAAGCTTTCTTT
>few|.|TRBV9|TRBJ2-5
CASSVETSQETQYF
TGTGCCAGCAGCGTAGAAACCTCCCAAGAGACCCAGTACTTC
>.|.|TRBV13|TRBJ1-5
CASSVGREGAQHF
TGTGCCAGCAGCGTAGGAAGGGAAGGGGCCCAGCATTTT
>many|.|TRBV12-3/TRBV12-4|TRBJ2-7
CASSPGVGSYEQYF
TGTGCCAGCAGTCCTGGGGTGGGCTCCTACGAGCAGTACTTC
>many|.|TRBV28|TRBJ2-1
CASRTPEGRTYNEQFF
TGTGCCAGCAGAACCCCCGAGGGGCGCACCTACAATGAGCAGTTCTTC
>.|.|TRBV19|TRBJ2-1
CASKGLGSGVNEQFF
TGTGCCAGTAAAGGGTTGGGGTCGGGGGTCAATGAGCAGTTCTTC
>few|TRBD2|TRBV3-1|TRBJ2-2
CASSQLLLAGAGELFF
TGTGCCAGCAGCCAACTCCTTCTAGCGGGAGCCGGGGAGCTGTTTTTT
>.|TRBD1|TRBV6-1|TRBJ2-1
CASRQTGSQGQFF
TGTGCCAGCAGGCAGACAGGGAGTCAAGGGCAGTTCTTC
>.|TRBD2|TRBV27|TRBJ2-2
CASSSGRATGEPFF
TGTGCCAGCAGCAGCGGGAGGGCCACCGGGGAGCCGTTTTTT
>many|.|TRBV11-2|TRBJ2-7
CASSLGRGPYEQYF
TGTGCCAGCAGCTTAGGAAGAGGCCCCTACGAGCAGTACTTC
>few|.|TRBV20-1|TRBJ1-2
CSAPLRGYNYGYTF
TGCAGTGCTCCCCTGCGGGGCTATAACTATGGCTACACCTTC
>many|.|TRBV6-1|TRBJ2-7
CASSEPSYEQYF
TGTGCCAGCAGTGAACCAAGCTACGAGCAGTACTTC
>many|TRBD1|TRBV10-1|TRBJ2-2
CASSGSGTGYGELFF
TGCGCCAGCAGTGGATCCGGGACAGGGTACGGGGAGCTGTTTTTT
>many|.|TRBV20-1|TRBJ2-2
CSARQPGVGSELFF
TGCAGTGCTAGACAGCCAGGGGTCGGTTCGGAGCTGTTTTTT
>many|.|TRBV20-1|TRBJ1-4
CSASNTRSEKLFF
TGCAGTGCTAGTAACACCCGGAGTGAAAAACTGTTTTTT
>many|.|TRBV7-2|TRBJ2-3
CASSLTWLADTQYF
TGTGCCAGCAGCTTAACTTGGTTGGCAGATACGCAGTATTTT
>many|TRBD2|TRBV6-2/TRBV6-3|TRBJ2-1
CASRTSGNHEQFF
TGTGCCAGCAGGACTAGCGGGAATCATGAGCAGTTCTTC
>many|TRBD2|TRBV27|TRBJ2-3
CASSSRPRGGTDTQYF
TGTGCCAGCAGTTCCCGTCCGCGGGGGGGGACAGATACGCAGTATTTT
>many|.|TRBV28|TRBJ2-3
CASSSFSEGAGTDTQYF
TGTGCCAGCAGTTCGTTTTCGGAAGGGGCTGGCACAGATACGCAGTATTTT
>few|TRBD1|TRBV4-1|TRBJ2-7
CASSQALGTGVYEQYF
TGCGCCAGCAGCCAAGCTCTCGGGACAGGGGTCTACGAGCAGTACTTC
>.|.|TRBV4-3|TRBJ2-2
CASSQDPAASNTGELFF
TGCGCCAGCAGCCAAGATCCGGCGGCCTCGAACACCGGGGAGCTGTTTTTT